These 27 T cell receptor beta chains originate from one sample sequenced in a study of T cell responses to AZD1222 COVID-19 vaccine. Clones were sequenced by immunoSEQ multiplex PCR, and TCRdb holds only the in-frame ones, with some missing. The profile shows 100,000 to 140,000 clones, 87% of them singletons. The material was peripheral blood, obtained 28 days after the second AZD1222 dose. These TCRs come from an adult who received the AZD1222 COVID-19 vaccine.

This clone was counted once. The chain uses TRBV2 and TRBJ2-1; a weak D match, TRBD1 (5 bases). The length of the CDR3 is 12 residues. Germline V gene lookup returns CDR1 SNHLY and CDR2 FYNNEI. V was shortened by 4 bases and J by 8 bases, with 9 bases between the two germline ends. CDR3 loop: CASSVRVHEQFF. The CDR3, as DNA: TGTGCCAGCAGTGTCAGGGTACATGAGCAGTTCTTC. Full variable domain (remainder filled in from reference TRBV2 and TRBJ2-1): EPEVTQTPSHQVTQMGQEVILRCVPISNHLYFYWYRQILGQKVEFLVSFYNNEISEKSEIFDDQFSVERPDGSNFTLKIRSTKLEDSAMYFCASSVRVHEQFFGPGTRLTVL.

This rearrangement joins TRBV7-9 to TRBJ2-2, with D maybe TRBD1 (5 bases). Germline lookup yields CDR1 SEHNR and CDR2 FQNEAQ (reference sequence). Between the trimmed V and J ends, which lost 4 bases and 6 bases, there was a span of 6 bases. The CDR3 runs to 12 residues. The CDR3 loop reads CASSSRAGELFF. The DNA of the CDR3 is TGTGCCAGCAGCTCCAGGGCCGGGGAGCTGTTTTTT.

The CDR3 loop reads CASSVGTGNSPLHF. The CDR3 bases are TGTGCCAGCAGCGTAGGGACAGGGAATTCACCCCTCCACTTT. The gene calls are TRBV9 and TRBJ1-6; 8 bases are shared with TRBD1. With V trimmed by 0 bases and J by 7 bases, 0 bases remained unmatched. CDR1 and CDR2 from the germline V gene are SGDLS and YYNGEE. CDR3 length: 14 amino acids.

The genes are TRBV5-1 and TRBJ2-3, with D tentatively TRBD1 (5 bases). V lost 4 bases to trimming and J lost 0 bases, with 12 bases between them. This CDR3 is built from 15 residues. CDR1 and CDR2 (germline): SGHRS, YFSETQ. The CDR3 bases are TGCGCCAGCAGCCCCTATGGGGCTAGCACAGATACGCAGTATTTT. This encodes CASSPYGASTDTQYF.

V is TRBV9 and J is TRBJ1-2; 7 bases are shared with TRBD1. CDR1 is SGDLS and CDR2 is YYNGEE in the germline V gene. With V trimmed by 4 bases and J by 5 bases, 11 bases remained unmatched. The CDR3 length is 15 residues. CDR3 protein: CASSLPEGAEYGYTF. CDR3 DNA: TGTGCCAGCAGCCTCCCTGAGGGGGCAGAGTATGGCTACACCTTC. Combining the CDR3 with reference TRBV9 and TRBJ1-2 gives the whole variable domain DSGVTQTPKHLITATGQRVTLRCSPRSGDLSVYWYQQSLDQGLQFLIQYYNGEERAKGNILERFSAQQFPDLHSELNLSSLELGDSALYFCASSLPEGAEYGYTFGSGTRLTVV.

The chain joins TRBV11-2 to TRBJ2-1; D is possibly TRBD1 or TRBD2 (5 bases each). CDR1 is SGHAT, CDR2 FQNNGV, per germline. V was clipped by 4 bases and J by 4 bases, with 8 bases between them. CDR3 size: 13 residues. As DNA, the CDR3 is TGTGCCAGCAGCTGGGACGGGTACAATGAGCAGTTCTTC. This encodes CASSWDGYNEQFF.

The chain has TRBV7-9 and TRBJ1-1; D call uncertain. Germline loops: CDR1 SEHNR, CDR2 FQNEAQ (reference sequence). This CDR3 has 14 amino acids. V lost 4 bases and J lost 5, with 14 bases in between. The CDR3, as DNA: TGTGCCAGCAGCTCATGGCCCCCGGGGACTGAAGCTTTCTTT. Translation gives CASSSWPPGTEAFF. The entire variable domain, with the rest obtained from reference TRBV7-9 and TRBJ1-1, is as follows: DTGVSQNPRHKITKRGQNVTFRCDPISEHNRLYWYRQTLGQGPEFLTYFQNEAQLEKSRLLSDRFSAERPKGSFSTLEIQRTEQGDSAMYLCASSSWPPGTEAFFGQGTRLTVV.

This rearrangement joins TRBV6-2 or TRBV6-3 to TRBJ1-6; D is unclear. CDR1 MNHEY and CDR2 SVGEGT come from the germline V gene. V lost 6 bases and J 12 bases, leaving 21 bases between the germline ends. The CDR3 is 15 amino acids. The CDR3 sequence is CASSRGEAPEEPLHF. DNA of the CDR3: TGTGCCAGCAGCCGAGGCGAGGCCCCAGAGGAACCCCTCCACTTT.

V usage is TRBV5-6 and J usage is TRBJ1-6; D possibly corresponds to TRBD1 (6 bases). Trimming left V 5 bases short and J 6 bases short, with 9 bases between. The length of the CDR3 is 13 residues. Germline lookup yields CDR1 SGHDT and CDR2 YYEEEE. Here the CDR3 DNA reads TGTGCCAGCAGGCAGGGGCTTAATTCACCCCTCCACTTT. Translation: CASRQGLNSPLHF.

The genes are TRBV15 and TRBJ2-7, with 9 bases that match TRBD1. The germline gives CDR1 LNHNV, CDR2 YYDKDF (reference sequence). There are 14 residues in the CDR3. The ends lost 5 bases at V and 2 bases at J; junction bases unmatched: 4. The CDR3 DNA follows: TGTGCCACCAGCGTCGGACAGGGGCCCTACGAGCAGTACTTC. This sequence encodes CATSVGQGPYEQYF.

With respect to this clone: Sequence at one end of the junction differs from germline and may be a read error. The rearrangement joins TRBV4-1 to TRBJ1-5; D may be TRBD1 (6 bases). This CDR3 region has 15 residues. The V gene's germline CDR1 is MGHRA and CDR2 YSYEKL. The CDR3 DNA reads TGCGCCAGCAGTCAAGAACAGGGTAGCAATCAGCCCCAGCATTTT. Its protein product is CASSQEQGSNQPQHF.

The V and J genes are TRBV27 and TRBJ2-1; 8 bases are a match to TRBD2. The V segment lost 3 bases and the J segment 1 base; nucleotides outside the gene matches: 2. The germline gives CDR1 MNHEY, CDR2 SMNVEV (reference sequence). The CDR3 contains 15 residues. The CDR3 region is CASSFGGGSYNEQFF. The DNA of the CDR3 is TGTGCCAGCAGTTTCGGGGGGGGATCCTACAATGAGCAGTTCTTC.

This rearrangement joins TRBV19 to TRBJ1-1; 10 bases map to TRBD1. The CDR3 is made up of 17 amino acids. Germline assignment: CDR1 LNHDA and CDR2 SQIVND (reference sequence). The trim removed 8 bases at V and 1 base at J, leaving 13 bases unmatched. Here the CDR3 reads CASAILGTGAPNTEAFF. CDR3 nucleotide sequence: TGTGCCAGTGCGATACTCGGGACAGGGGCGCCGAACACTGAAGCTTTCTTT.

The V gene is TRBV10-3, the J gene TRBJ1-2, with D perhaps matching TRBD1 (5 bases). Per the germline V gene, CDR1 is ENHRY and CDR2 is SYGVKD. CDR3 length: 14 residues. V was pared by 6 bases and J by 3 bases, with 14 bases between. This chain's CDR3 is CAISPGTSYYGYTF. In nucleotides, the CDR3 is TGTGCCATCAGCCCCGGGACTTCCTACTATGGCTACACCTTC.

This rearrangement joins TRBV29-1 to TRBJ2-3, with 7 bases identical to TRBD1. V lost 6 bases, J lost 4 bases, and 4 bases stayed unmatched. Per the germline V gene, CDR1 is SQVTM and CDR2 is ANQGSEA. The CDR3 covers 12 residues. The CDR3 bases are TGCAGCGTGACGGGACAGCCAGATACGCAGTATTTT. Translating it yields CSVTGQPDTQYF.

This clone has only one observation. V usage is TRBV4-2 and J usage is TRBJ2-6; D gene ambiguous. The CDR3 has 16 amino acids. Germline V gene sequence: CDR1 LGHNA, CDR2 YNFKEQ. The V end was cut by 0 bases, the J end by 0 bases, with 6 bases between. CDR3 loop: CASSQEKSSGANVLTF. CDR3 coding DNA: TGTGCCAGCAGCCAAGAAAAGTCCTCTGGGGCCAACGTCCTGACTTTC.

The chain joins TRBV27 to TRBJ2-3; 8 bases map to TRBD2. CDR1 and CDR2 (germline): MNHEY, SMNVEV (reference sequence). The CDR3 sequence is 17 residues long. The V gene end was trimmed by 2 bases and the J gene end by 1 base; junction bases not matched to a gene: 8. CDR3 region: CASSLREGGRGTDTQYF. The CDR3 DNA reads TGTGCCAGCAGTTTACGGGAGGGGGGAAGGGGCACAGATACGCAGTATTTT.

CDR3 sequence (DNA): TGTGCCAGTAAAGACAACAGGGGGGGGAACAATCAGCCCCAGCATTTT. Its protein product is CASKDNRGGNNQPQHF. The genes are TRBV2 and TRBJ1-5, with 8 positions matching TRBD1. The CDR3 totals 16 residues. V lost 9 bases and J lost 3; bases outside the gene matches: 13. Germline CDR1 is SNHLY and CDR2 is FYNNEI.

This chain joins TRBV14 and TRBJ2-5; D perhaps matches TRBD1 (6 bases). Trimming shortened V by 5 bases and J by 2 bases, and 15 bases separated the two germline ends. The CDR3 covers 15 residues. The germline gives CDR1 SGHDN, CDR2 FVKESK. CDR3 coding DNA: TGTGCCAGCAGCAGGCCTAGAAGGGGGCAAGAGACCCAGTACTTC. Amino acid sequence: CASSRPRRGQETQYF.

CDR3 DNA sequence: TGTGCCAGCAGTTACGAGCGCGGGTTGCCCTACGAGCAGTACTTC. Translating it yields CASSYERGLPYEQYF. V gene TRBV6-6 combines with J gene TRBJ2-7, with D perhaps TRBD2 (5 bases). CDR3 length equals 15 residues. Germline CDR1 and CDR2: MNHNY and SVGAGI (reference sequence). Trimming shortened V by 2 bases and J by 2 bases, and 13 bases separated the two germline ends.

The chain links TRBV19 to TRBJ2-1; TRBD2 agrees at 12 bases. The CDR3 totals 13 residues. The J segment lost 7 bases and the V segment lost 6 bases, leaving 1 base of the junction unmatched. CDR1 is LNHDA, CDR2 SQIVND, per germline (reference sequence). As DNA, the CDR3 is TGTGCCAGTAGGACTAGCGGGGGAAATGAGCAGTTCTTC. It yields the protein CASRTSGGNEQFF. The full variable domain, with the rest looked up from reference TRBV19 and TRBJ2-1, is DGGITQSPKYLFRKEGQNVTLSCEQNLNHDAMYWYRQDPGQGLRLIYYSQIVNDFQKGDIAEGYSVSREKKESFPLTVTSAQKNPTAFYLCASRTSGGNEQFFGPGTRLTVL.

V and J are TRBV6-2 or TRBV6-3 and TRBJ2-1, with D perhaps TRBD2 (6 bases). The V end was cut by 6 bases, the J end by 9 bases, with 21 bases between. The CDR3 totals 15 residues. Germline V gene sequence: CDR1 MNHEY, CDR2 SVGEGT. CDR3 loop: CASSPGTSPTSEQFF. CDR3 in DNA: TGTGCCAGCAGCCCTGGGACTTCTCCCACCAGTGAGCAGTTCTTC.

The V gene is TRBV10-3, the J gene TRBJ2-7; the D gene is possibly TRBD1 (7 bases). This CDR3 spans 13 amino acids. The V gene lost 8 bases and the J gene lost 5 bases, with 16 bases spanning the gap. Germline loops: CDR1 ENHRY, CDR2 SYGVKD. The CDR3 nucleotides read TGTGCCATCCAGATGGGCAGGGGGGACGAGCAGTACTTC. Translation: CAIQMGRGDEQYF.

The chain is built from TRBV30 and TRBJ2-7; D is possibly TRBD1 (5 bases). Germline lookup yields CDR1 GTSNPN and CDR2 SVGIG (reference sequence). The CDR3 is 11 residues long. The V gene lost 1 base and the J gene lost 4 bases, with 5 bases spanning the gap. The CDR3 sequence: CAWSEGYEQYF. CDR3 nucleotide sequence: TGTGCCTGGAGTGAGGGGTACGAGCAGTACTTC.

CDR3: CASSRTGPTNEKLFF. The CDR3 nucleotides are TGTGCCAGCAGCAGGACAGGACCAACTAATGAAAAACTGTTTTTT. The rearrangement uses TRBV6-5 and TRBJ1-4; 7 nucleotides align to TRBD1. Germline V gives CDR1 MNHEY, CDR2 SVGAGI. CDR3 length: 15 amino acids. The ends lost 6 bases at V and 0 bases at J; junction bases unmatched: 4.

In this sample, this clone turned up once. The V gene is TRBV9, the J gene TRBJ2-7; 7 bases are a match to TRBD2. Per the germline V gene, CDR1 is SGDLS and CDR2 is YYNGEE. Germline trimming cut 0 bases from V and 4 bases from J; bases unmatched to any gene: 7. The CDR3 length is 15 residues. The CDR3 is CASSVDGAGSYEQYF. CDR3 coding DNA: TGTGCCAGCAGCGTAGACGGAGCGGGGTCGTACGAGCAGTACTTC.

The genes are TRBV24-1 and TRBJ2-2, with 8 bases identical to TRBD2. Per the germline V gene, CDR1 is KGHDR and CDR2 is SFDVKD. The CDR3 sequence is 18 residues long. V was pared by 5 bases and J by 1 base, with 11 bases of the junction left unmatched. This CDR3 is CATSALGGAGGNTGELFF. CDR3 in DNA: TGTGCCACCAGTGCCCTCGGGGGGGCCGGGGGGAACACCGGGGAGCTGTTTTTT.